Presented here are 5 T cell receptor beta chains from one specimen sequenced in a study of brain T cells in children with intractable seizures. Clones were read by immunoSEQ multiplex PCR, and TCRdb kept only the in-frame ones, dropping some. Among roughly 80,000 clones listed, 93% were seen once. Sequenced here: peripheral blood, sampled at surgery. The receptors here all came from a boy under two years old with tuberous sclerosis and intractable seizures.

The CDR3 bases are TGTGCCAGCAGTTACTGGGACAGGGACGAGCAGTACTTC. This encodes CASSYWDRDEQYF. J is TRBJ2-7 and V is TRBV6-5, with 9 positions matching TRBD1. Unmatched junction bases numbered 0, after V lost 1 base and J lost 5 bases. Germline V gene data show CDR1 as MNHEY and CDR2 as SVGAGI. The CDR3 runs 13 residues.

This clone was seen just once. The CDR3 region is CASSLASLSYEQYF. In DNA, the CDR3 is TGTGCCAGCAGCTTAGCTAGCCTCTCCTACGAGCAGTACTTC. The chain uses TRBV7-9 and TRBJ2-7, with no clear D. The CDR3 totals 14 residues. V dropped 0 bases and J dropped 0 bases, with 6 bases sitting between them. Germline V gene sequence: CDR1 SEHNR, CDR2 FQNEAQ (reference sequence).

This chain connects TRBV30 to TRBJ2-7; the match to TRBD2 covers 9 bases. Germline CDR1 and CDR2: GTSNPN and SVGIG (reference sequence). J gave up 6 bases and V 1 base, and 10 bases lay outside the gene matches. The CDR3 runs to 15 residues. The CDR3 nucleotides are TGTGCCTGGAGTGCCGGGCGGGGGGGGCCTAGCGAGCAGTACTTC. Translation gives CAWSAGRGGPSEQYF.

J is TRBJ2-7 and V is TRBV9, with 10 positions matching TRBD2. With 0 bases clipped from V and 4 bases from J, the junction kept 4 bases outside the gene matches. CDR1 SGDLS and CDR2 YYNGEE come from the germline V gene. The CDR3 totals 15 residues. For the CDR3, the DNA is TGTGCCAGCAGCGTAGGAGGGACTAGCGTGTACGAGCAGTACTTC. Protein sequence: CASSVGGTSVYEQYF. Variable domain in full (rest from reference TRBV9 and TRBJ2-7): DSGVTQTPKHLITATGQRVTLRCSPRSGDLSVYWYQQSLDQGLQFLIQYYNGEERAKGNILERFSAQQFPDLHSELNLSSLELGDSALYFCASSVGGTSVYEQYFGPGTRLTVT.

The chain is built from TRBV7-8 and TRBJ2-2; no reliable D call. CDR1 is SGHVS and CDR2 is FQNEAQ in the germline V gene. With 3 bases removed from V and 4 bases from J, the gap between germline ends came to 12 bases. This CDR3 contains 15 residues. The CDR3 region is CASSFSHSPTGELFF. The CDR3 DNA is TGTGCCAGCAGCTTCTCCCACAGTCCCACCGGGGAGCTGTTTTTT.